This T cell receptor (beta chain) emerged from a study of blood T cells in healthy people across ages. Study information: Template switching retrieved approximately one barcoded beta molecule for each two T cells.

A J-beta primer mix and a sample-barcoded 5' primer were used in a second PCR of roughly 6 to 12 cycles. Every single cDNA molecule received a tag from a template-switch adaptor with 12 random nucleotides. TCRdb ran MiXCR on the 5' RACE reads and lists one entry per CDR3 protein. Of fewer than 700,000 distinct CDR3 sequences detected, approximately 40% appear once; the ten largest clones hold roughly 30%. This clonotype was detected only a few times. Antigen unknown. Whole-study results and caveats: Diversity of TCR beta per million T cells declined in a roughly linear way with age. A strong correlation between TCR beta diversity and naive T cell percentage was seen.

Trimming cost V 4 bases and J 1 base, with 13 bases left between them. This CDR3 comprises 15 residues. Germline assignment: CDR1 SEHNR and CDR2 FQNEAQ (reference sequence). This chain links TRBV7-9 with TRBJ1-1; D remains ambiguous. The receptor was isolated from an older man in good health. The sample comprised blood. CDR3 protein: CASSSTFRTNTEAFF. The CDR3 bases are TGTGCCAGCAGCTCCACCTTTAGGACGAACACTGAAGCTTTCTTT.